These 13 T cell receptor beta chains were sequenced from one sample in a study of blood T cell repertoires in COVID-19. Libraries were prepared by immunoSEQ multiplex PCR; TCRdb keeps only in-frame clonotypes and omits some of them. The data hold approximately 62,000 clones, with roughly 71% observed a single time. Sequencing was carried out using peripheral blood. Receptor source: a woman aged 45-65 years with active or convalescent COVID-19.

The chain couples TRBV27 to TRBJ2-7, with 7 positions matching TRBD1. J gave up 3 bases and V 6 bases, and 11 bases lay outside the gene matches. Germline V gene sequence: CDR1 MNHEY, CDR2 SMNVEV (reference sequence). This CDR3 has 15 amino acids. This chain's CDR3 is CASSPQRGRSYEQYF. CDR3 DNA sequence: TGTGCCAGCAGCCCTCAGAGGGGGCGCAGCTACGAGCAGTACTTC.

This chain joins TRBV5-1 and TRBJ2-1, with TRBD2 as a possible D gene (6 bases). V lost 3 bases and J 6 bases, leaving 13 bases between the germline ends. CDR1 SGHRS and CDR2 YFSETQ come from the germline V gene. This CDR3 is built from 14 residues. CDR3 amino acids: CASSSGLAFNEQFF. The DNA of the CDR3 is TGCGCCAGCAGCTCGGGACTGGCCTTCAATGAGCAGTTCTTC.

To note about this clone: Other DNA sequences in the same sample also yield this CDR3. The rearrangement links TRBV28 to TRBJ2-2, with TRBD1 identical over 9 bases. The ends lost 3 bases at V and 6 bases at J; junction bases unmatched: 5. The CDR3 consists of 15 residues. Germline-derived CDR1 and CDR2 are MDHEN and SYDVKM. As DNA, the CDR3 is TGTGCCAGCAGTTTCAACAGGGGGCGGTCCGGGGAGCTGTTTTTT. Its translation: CASSFNRGRSGELFF.

CDR3 loop: CSVGGTSGSRETQYF. The CDR3 DNA reads TGCAGCGTTGGAGGGACTAGCGGGAGCCGAGAGACCCAGTACTTC. The rearrangement uses TRBV29-1 and TRBJ2-5; TRBD2 agrees at 14 bases. Germline V lookup: CDR1 SQVTM, CDR2 ANQGSEA. The V and J ends lost 4 bases and 4 bases, in that order; junction bases with no gene match: 5. The CDR3 loop spans 15 amino acids.

The chain recombines TRBV7-2 with TRBJ1-2; a weak D match, TRBD1 (6 bases). V lost 3 bases and J lost 0, with 17 bases in between. Germline V gene lookup returns CDR1 SGHTA and CDR2 FQGNSA. The CDR3 contains 17 residues. CDR3 amino acids: CASSFSQGGGANYGYTF. DNA of the CDR3: TGTGCCAGCAGCTTTTCACAGGGTGGGGGTGCTAACTATGGCTACACCTTC.

V and J are TRBV5-6 and TRBJ2-1; TRBD2 matches at 15 bases. Germline V CDR1 and CDR2: SGHDT, YYEEEE. V trimming: 4 bases; J trimming: 8 bases; junction bases outside the gene matches: 13. This CDR3 is 18 amino acids long. CDR3 coding DNA: TGTGCCAGCAGCAGTAGGGGACTAGCGGGAGGAGTCAGCGATGAGCAGTTCTTC. Its translation: CASSSRGLAGGVSDEQFF.

This chain joins TRBV5-4 and TRBJ2-1, with TRBD2 matching over 16 bases. The junction had 4 bases not matched to a gene; V was cut back by 0 bases and J by 10 bases. Germline V gene lookup returns CDR1 SGHNT and CDR2 YYREEE (reference sequence). This CDR3 spans 16 amino acids. The CDR3 DNA reads TGTGCCAGCAGCTTGGCCTTGGGACTAGCGGGGGGGGAGCAGTTCTTC. This gives the protein CASSLALGLAGGEQFF.

The chain combines TRBV12-3 or TRBV12-4 with TRBJ2-1; TRBD2 aligns across 8 bases. CDR3 length: 13 amino acids. The junction had 11 bases not matched to a gene; V was cut back by 11 bases and J by 8 bases. CDR3: CALSGGAGHEQFF. The CDR3, as DNA: TGTGCCCTCTCGGGGGGGGCGGGCCATGAGCAGTTCTTC.

The rearrangement links TRBV28 to TRBJ1-4; D possibly corresponds to TRBD1 (6 bases). Trimming removed 2 bases from V and 4 bases from J, with 17 bases in between. The germline V gene encodes CDR1 MDHEN and CDR2 SYDVKM. The CDR3 extends over 17 amino acids. This CDR3 is CASSLAGPGAFNEKLFF. CDR3 sequence (DNA): TGTGCCAGCAGTTTAGCCGGACCAGGGGCCTTTAATGAAAAACTGTTTTTT.

The CDR3 sequence is CSVVSGQGAQPQHF. CDR3 nucleotide sequence: TGCAGCGTTGTATCCGGACAGGGGGCTCAGCCCCAGCATTTT. V is TRBV29-1 and J is TRBJ1-5, with TRBD1 matching 11 bases. Per germline, CDR1 SQVTM and CDR2 ANQGSEA. This CDR3 is 14 amino acids long. J was trimmed by 6 bases and V by 4 bases; bases with no gene match: 5. Full variable domain (missing parts from reference TRBV29-1 and TRBJ1-5): SAVISQKPSRDICQRGTSLTIQCQVDSQVTMMFWYRQQPGQSLTLIATANQGSEATYESGFVIDKFPISRPNLTFSTLTVSNMSPEDSSIYLCSVVSGQGAQPQHFGDGTRLSIL.

The chain is built from TRBV2 and TRBJ2-5, with TRBD1 matching 10 bases. Germline CDR1 SNHLY, CDR2 FYNNEI. Trimming cost V 2 bases and J 4 bases; bases outside gene matches: 10. This CDR3 contains 17 residues. This chain's CDR3 is CASSESRTGGARETQYF. The CDR3 DNA reads as TGTGCCAGCAGTGAATCTCGGACAGGGGGAGCGAGAGAGACCCAGTACTTC. The variable domain in full, completed from reference TRBV2 and TRBJ2-5, reads EPEVTQTPSHQVTQMGQEVILRCVPISNHLYFYWYRQILGQKVEFLVSFYNNEISEKSEIFDDQFSVERPDGSNFTLKIRSTKLEDSAMYFCASSESRTGGARETQYFGPGTRLLVL.

This clone has only a few counts. The J gene is TRBJ2-7, the V gene TRBV6-5; TRBD2 matches at 11 bases. From germline, CDR1 is MNHEY and CDR2 SVGAGI. Trimming removed 3 bases from V and 0 bases from J; junction bases left unmatched: 1. There are 15 residues in the CDR3. The CDR3 sequence is CASSYGLAGSYEQYF. The CDR3 DNA is TGTGCCAGCAGTTATGGACTAGCGGGCTCCTACGAGCAGTACTTC.

The DNA of the CDR3 is TGCGCCAGCAGCTGGACAGGGCTAGAGGACGAGCAGTACTTC. Protein product: CASSWTGLEDEQYF. The rearrangement joins TRBV5-1 to TRBJ2-7; 8 bases map to TRBD1. Germline assignment: CDR1 SGHRS and CDR2 YFSETQ. The V and J ends lost 3 bases and 5 bases, in that order; junction bases with no gene match: 7. The CDR3 extends over 14 amino acids.